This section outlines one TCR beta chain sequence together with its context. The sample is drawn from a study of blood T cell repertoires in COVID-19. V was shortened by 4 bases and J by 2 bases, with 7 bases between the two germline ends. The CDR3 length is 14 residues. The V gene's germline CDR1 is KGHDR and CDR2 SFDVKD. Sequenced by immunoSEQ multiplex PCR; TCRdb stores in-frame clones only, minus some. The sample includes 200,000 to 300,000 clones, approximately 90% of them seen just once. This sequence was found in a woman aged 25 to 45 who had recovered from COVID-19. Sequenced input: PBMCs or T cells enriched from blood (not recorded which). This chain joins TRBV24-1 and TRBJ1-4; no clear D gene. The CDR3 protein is CATSDGATNEKLFF. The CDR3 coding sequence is TGTGCCACCAGTGACGGTGCGACTAATGAAAAACTGTTTTTT.